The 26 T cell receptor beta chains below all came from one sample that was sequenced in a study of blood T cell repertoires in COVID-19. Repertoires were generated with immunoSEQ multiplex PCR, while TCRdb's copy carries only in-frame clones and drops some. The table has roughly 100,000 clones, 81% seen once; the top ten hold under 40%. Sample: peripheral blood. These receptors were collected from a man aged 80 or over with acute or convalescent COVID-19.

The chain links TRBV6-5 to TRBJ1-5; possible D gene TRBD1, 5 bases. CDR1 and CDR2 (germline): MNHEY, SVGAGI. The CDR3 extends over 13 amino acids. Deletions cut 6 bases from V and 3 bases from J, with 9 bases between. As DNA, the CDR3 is TGTGCCAGCAGACAGGACCTCAATCAGCCCCAGCATTTT. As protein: CASRQDLNQPQHF.

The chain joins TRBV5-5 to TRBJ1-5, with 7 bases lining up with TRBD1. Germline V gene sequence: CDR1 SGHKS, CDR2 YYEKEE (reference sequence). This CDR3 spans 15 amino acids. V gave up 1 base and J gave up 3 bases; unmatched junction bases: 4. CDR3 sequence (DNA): TGTGCCAGCAGCTTGTTGACAGGGAACAATCAGCCCCAGCATTTT. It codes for CASSLLTGNNQPQHF.

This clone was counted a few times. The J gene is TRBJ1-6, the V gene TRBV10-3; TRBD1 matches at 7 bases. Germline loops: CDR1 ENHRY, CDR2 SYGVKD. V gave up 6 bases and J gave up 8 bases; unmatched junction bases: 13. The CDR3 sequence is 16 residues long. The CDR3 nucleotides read TGTGCCATCAGGAGAACTACGACGGACAGGTATTCACCCCTCCACTTT. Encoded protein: CAIRRTTTDRYSPLHF.

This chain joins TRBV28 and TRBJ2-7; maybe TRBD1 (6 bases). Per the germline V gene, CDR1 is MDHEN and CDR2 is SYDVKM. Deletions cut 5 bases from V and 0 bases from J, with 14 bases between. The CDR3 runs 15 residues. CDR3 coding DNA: TGTGCCAGCAGTCTCGGGACAAAATTCTCCTACGAGCAGTACTTC. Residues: CASSLGTKFSYEQYF.

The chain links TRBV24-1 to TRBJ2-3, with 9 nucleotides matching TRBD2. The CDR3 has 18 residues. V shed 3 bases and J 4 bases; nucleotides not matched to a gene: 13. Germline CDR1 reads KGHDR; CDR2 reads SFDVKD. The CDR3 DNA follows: TGTGCCACCAGTGATAGATCAAGAGCGGGAGGCCCACCAGATACGCAGTATTTT. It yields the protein CATSDRSRAGGPPDTQYF.

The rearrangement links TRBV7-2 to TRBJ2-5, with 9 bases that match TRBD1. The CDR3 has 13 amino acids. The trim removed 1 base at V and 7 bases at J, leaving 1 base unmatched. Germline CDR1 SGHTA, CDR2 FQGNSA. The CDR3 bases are TGTGCCAGCAGCTTAGGACAGGGGGTGACCCAGTACTTC. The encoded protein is CASSLGQGVTQYF.

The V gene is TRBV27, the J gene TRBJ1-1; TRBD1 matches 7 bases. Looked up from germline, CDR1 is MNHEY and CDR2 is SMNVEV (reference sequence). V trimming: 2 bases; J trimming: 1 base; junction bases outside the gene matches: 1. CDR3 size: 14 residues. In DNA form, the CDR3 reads TGTGCCAGCAGTTTACAGGGGGAGAACACTGAAGCTTTCTTT. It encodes CASSLQGENTEAFF.

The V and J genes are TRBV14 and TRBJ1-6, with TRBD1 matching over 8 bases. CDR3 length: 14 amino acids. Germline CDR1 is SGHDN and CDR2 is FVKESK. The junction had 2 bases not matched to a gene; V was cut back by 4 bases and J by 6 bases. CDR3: CASSPGQGNSPLHF. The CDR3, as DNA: TGTGCCAGCAGCCCAGGACAGGGTAATTCACCCCTCCACTTT.

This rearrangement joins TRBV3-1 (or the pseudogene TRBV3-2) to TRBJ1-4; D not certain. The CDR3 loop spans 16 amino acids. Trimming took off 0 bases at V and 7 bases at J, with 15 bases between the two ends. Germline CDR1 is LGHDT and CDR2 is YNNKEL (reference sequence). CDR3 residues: CASSQDAAARFEKLFF. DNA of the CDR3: TGTGCCAGCAGCCAAGATGCAGCAGCCAGGTTTGAAAAACTGTTTTTT.

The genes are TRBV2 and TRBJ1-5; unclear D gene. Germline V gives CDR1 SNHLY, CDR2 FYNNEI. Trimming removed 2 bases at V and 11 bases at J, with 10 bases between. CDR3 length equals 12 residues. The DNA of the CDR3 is TGTGCCAGCAGTGAAAGTTGGTCGGCCCAGCATTTT. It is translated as CASSESWSAQHF.

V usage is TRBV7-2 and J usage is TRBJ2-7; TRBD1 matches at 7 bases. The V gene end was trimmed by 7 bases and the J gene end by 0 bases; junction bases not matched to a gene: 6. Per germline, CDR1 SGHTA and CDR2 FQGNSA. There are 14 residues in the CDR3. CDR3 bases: TGTGCCAGCAAGAAGACAGGGAGCTCCTACGAGCAGTACTTC. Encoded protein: CASKKTGSSYEQYF.

The CDR3 bases are TGTGCCACCAGTGCCGACAGCTCTTACAATGAGCAGTTCTTC. This sequence encodes CATSADSSYNEQFF. The chain employs TRBV24-1 and TRBJ2-1, with a weak D call TRBD1 (5 bases). This CDR3 comprises 14 residues. Per germline, CDR1 KGHDR and CDR2 SFDVKD. Trimming left V 5 bases short and J 4 bases short, with 11 bases between.

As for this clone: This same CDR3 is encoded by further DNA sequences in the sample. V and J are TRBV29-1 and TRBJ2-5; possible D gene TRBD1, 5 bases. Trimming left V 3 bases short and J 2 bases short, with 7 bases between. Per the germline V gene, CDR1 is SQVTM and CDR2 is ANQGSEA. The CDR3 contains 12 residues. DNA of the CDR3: TGCAGCGTTGATAGGGGTCAAGAGACCCAGTACTTC. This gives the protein CSVDRGQETQYF.

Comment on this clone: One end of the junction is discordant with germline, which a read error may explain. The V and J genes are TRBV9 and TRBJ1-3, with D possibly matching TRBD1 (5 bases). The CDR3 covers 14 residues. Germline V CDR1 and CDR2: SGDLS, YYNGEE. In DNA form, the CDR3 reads TGTGCCAGCAGCGGTGGGGACTCTCGAAACACCATATATTTT. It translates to CASSGGDSRNTIYF.

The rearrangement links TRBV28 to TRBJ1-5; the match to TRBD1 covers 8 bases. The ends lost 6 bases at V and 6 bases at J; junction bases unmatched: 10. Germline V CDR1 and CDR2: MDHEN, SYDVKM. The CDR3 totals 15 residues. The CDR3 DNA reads TGTGCCAGCAGATACTCAGGGGGCTTGGGTCAGCCCCAGCATTTT. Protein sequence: CASRYSGGLGQPQHF. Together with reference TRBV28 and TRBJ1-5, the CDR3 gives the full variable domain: DVKVTQSSRYLVKRTGEKVFLECVQDMDHENMFWYRQDPGLGLRLIYFSYDVKMKEKGDIPEGYSVSREKKERFSLILESASTNQTSMYLCASRYSGGLGQPQHFGDGTRLSIL.

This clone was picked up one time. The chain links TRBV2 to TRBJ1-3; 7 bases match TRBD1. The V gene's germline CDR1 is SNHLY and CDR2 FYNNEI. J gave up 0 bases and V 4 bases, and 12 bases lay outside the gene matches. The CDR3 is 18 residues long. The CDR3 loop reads CASSVSGEWDSSGNTIYF. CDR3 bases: TGTGCCAGCAGTGTTTCGGGAGAATGGGACAGCTCTGGAAACACCATATATTTT.

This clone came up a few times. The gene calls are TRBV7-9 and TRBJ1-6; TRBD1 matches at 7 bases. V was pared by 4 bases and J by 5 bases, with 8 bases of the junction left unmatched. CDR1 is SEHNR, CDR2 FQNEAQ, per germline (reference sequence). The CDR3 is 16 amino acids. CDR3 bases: TGTGCCAGCAGCTCGACAGGGCGGGGCAATAATTCACCCCTCCACTTT. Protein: CASSSTGRGNNSPLHF.

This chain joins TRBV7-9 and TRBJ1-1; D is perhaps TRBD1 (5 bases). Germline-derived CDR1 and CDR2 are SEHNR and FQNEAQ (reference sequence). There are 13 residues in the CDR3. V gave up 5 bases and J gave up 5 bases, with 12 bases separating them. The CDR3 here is CASSRDLGTEAFF. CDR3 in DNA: TGTGCCAGCAGCCGGGACTTAGGAACTGAAGCTTTCTTT.

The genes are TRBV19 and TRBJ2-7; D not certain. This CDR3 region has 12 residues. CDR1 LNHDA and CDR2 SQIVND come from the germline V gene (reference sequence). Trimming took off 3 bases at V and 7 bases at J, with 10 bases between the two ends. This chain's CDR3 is CASSITGEEQYF. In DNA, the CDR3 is TGTGCCAGTAGTATTACCGGAGAAGAGCAGTACTTC.

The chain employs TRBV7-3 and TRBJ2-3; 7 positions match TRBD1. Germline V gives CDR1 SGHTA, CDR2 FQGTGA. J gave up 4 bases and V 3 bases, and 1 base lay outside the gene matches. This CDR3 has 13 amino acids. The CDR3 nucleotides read TGTGCCAGCAGCTTCGGGACAGCAGATACGCAGTATTTT. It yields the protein CASSFGTADTQYF.

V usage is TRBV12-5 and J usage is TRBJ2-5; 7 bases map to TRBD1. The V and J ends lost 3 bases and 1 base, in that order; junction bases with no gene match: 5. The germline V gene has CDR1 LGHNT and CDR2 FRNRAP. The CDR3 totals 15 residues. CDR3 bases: TGTGCTAGTGGTTTCTGGACAGGAACCCAAGAGACCCAGTACTTC. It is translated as CASGFWTGTQETQYF.

The CDR3 reads CASMRHLNTEAFF. The CDR3 bases are TGTGCCAGCATGAGGCACCTGAACACTGAAGCTTTCTTT. The chain carries TRBV28 and TRBJ1-1; D call uncertain. Trimming took 7 bases from V and 0 from J, leaving 9 bases between them. CDR1 is MDHEN, CDR2 SYDVKM, per germline. The CDR3 is 13 residues long.

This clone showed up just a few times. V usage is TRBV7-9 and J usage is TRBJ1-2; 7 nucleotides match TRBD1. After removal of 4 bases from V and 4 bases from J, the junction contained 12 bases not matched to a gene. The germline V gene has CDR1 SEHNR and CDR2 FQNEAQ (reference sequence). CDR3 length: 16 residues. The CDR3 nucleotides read TGTGCCAGCAGCTCCGACAGGGCTGGAGTTGGCTATGGCTACACCTTC. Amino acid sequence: CASSSDRAGVGYGYTF.

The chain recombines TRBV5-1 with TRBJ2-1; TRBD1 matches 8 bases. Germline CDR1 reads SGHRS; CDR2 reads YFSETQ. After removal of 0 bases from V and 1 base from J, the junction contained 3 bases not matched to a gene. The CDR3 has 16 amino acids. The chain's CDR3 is CASSLGQGASYNEQFF. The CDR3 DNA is TGCGCCAGCAGCTTGGGGCAGGGGGCATCCTACAATGAGCAGTTCTTC.

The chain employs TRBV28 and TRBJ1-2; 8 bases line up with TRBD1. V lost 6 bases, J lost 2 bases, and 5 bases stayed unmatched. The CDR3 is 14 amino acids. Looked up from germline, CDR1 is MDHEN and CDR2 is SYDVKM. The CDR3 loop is CASSPGGGNYGYTF. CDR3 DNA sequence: TGTGCCAGCAGCCCAGGGGGCGGGAACTATGGCTACACCTTC.

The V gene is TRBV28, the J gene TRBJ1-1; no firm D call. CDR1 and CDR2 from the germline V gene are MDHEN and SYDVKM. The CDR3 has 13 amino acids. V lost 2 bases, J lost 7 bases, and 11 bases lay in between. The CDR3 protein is CASSLPGSGEAFF. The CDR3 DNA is TGTGCCAGCAGTTTACCAGGCAGTGGTGAAGCTTTCTTT.